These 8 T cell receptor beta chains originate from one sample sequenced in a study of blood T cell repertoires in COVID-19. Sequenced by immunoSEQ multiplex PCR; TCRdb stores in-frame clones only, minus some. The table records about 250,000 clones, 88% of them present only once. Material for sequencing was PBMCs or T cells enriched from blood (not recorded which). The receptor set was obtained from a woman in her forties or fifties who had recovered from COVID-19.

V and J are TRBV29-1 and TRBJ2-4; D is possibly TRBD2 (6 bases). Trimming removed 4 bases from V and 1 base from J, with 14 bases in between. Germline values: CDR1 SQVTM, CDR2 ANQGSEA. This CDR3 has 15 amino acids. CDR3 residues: CSVGMGGTAKNIQYF. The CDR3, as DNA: TGCAGCGTTGGAATGGGAGGAACTGCCAAAAACATTCAGTACTTC.

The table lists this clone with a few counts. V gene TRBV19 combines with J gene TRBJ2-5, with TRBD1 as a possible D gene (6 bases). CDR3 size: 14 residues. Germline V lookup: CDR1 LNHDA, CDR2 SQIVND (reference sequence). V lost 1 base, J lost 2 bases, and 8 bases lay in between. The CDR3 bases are TGTGCCAGTAGTATAGGAGGACAGCAAGAGACCCAGTACTTC. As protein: CASSIGGQQETQYF.

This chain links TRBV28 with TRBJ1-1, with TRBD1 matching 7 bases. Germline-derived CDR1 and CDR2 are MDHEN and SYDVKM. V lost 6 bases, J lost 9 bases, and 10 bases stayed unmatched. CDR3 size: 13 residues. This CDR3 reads CASRLQGTTQAFF. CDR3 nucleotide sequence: TGTGCCAGCAGATTACAGGGGACCACGCAAGCTTTCTTT.

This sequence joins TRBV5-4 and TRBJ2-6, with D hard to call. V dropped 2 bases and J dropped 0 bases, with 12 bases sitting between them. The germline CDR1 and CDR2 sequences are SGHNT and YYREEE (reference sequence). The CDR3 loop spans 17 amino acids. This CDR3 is CASSLTRLSSGANVLTF. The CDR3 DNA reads TGTGCCAGCAGCTTAACCCGACTGTCCTCTGGGGCCAACGTCCTGACTTTC.

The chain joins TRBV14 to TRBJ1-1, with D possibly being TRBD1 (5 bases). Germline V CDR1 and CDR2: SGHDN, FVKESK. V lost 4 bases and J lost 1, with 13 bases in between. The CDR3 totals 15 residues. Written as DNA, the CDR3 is TGTGCCAGCAGCCCATGGTTAGGGGAGAACACTGAAGCTTTCTTT. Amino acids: CASSPWLGENTEAFF.

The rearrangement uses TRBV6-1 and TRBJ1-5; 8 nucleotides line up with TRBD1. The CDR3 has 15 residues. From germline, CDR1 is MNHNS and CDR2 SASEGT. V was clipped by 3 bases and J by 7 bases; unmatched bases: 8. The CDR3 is CASSDRYRGDQPQHF. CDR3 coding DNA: TGTGCCAGCAGTGACCGCTACAGGGGGGACCAGCCCCAGCATTTT.

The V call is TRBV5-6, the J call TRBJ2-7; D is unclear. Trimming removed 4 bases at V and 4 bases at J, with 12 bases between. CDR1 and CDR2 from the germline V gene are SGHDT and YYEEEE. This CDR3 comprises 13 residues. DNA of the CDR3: TGTGCCAGCAGCCCGAGCTTAGCATACGAGCAGTACTTC. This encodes CASSPSLAYEQYF.

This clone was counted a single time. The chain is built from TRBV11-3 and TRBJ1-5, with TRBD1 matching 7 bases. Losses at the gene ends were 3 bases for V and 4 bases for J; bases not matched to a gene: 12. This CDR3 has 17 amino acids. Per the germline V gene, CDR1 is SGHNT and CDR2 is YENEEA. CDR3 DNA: TGTGCCAGCAGCTTTAACCCCCCCCAGACAGGGAATCAGCCCCAGCATTTT. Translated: CASSFNPPQTGNQPQHF.